The 26 T cell receptor beta chains below come from one sample, sequenced in a study of OX40 agonist ivuxolimab in advanced cancers. Generated by immunoSEQ multiplex PCR, the TCRdb table keeps only in-frame clones and is missing some. The sample has nearly 65,000 clones; approximately 90% are singletons. The source material was CD4+ or CD8+ T cells sorted from blood, sampled in a trial of the OX40 agonist ivuxolimab. Every receptor here comes from an adult with an advanced solid tumor such as melanoma, head and neck, liver or kidney cancer.

The rearrangement uses TRBV7-9 and TRBJ2-7; TRBD1 matches at 9 bases. CDR1 is SEHNR and CDR2 is FQNEAQ in the germline V gene (reference sequence). V dropped 0 bases and J dropped 2; count of bases not matched to a gene: 8. The CDR3 contains 17 residues. CDR3 DNA: TGTGCCAGCAGCTTAGCGGCGGGACAGGGTAAAACCTACGAGCAGTACTTC. This translates into CASSLAAGQGKTYEQYF.

The chain recombines TRBV7-9 with TRBJ2-7; perhaps TRBD1 as D (6 bases). With 1 base removed from V and 2 bases from J, the gap between germline ends came to 15 bases. Germline V gene sequence: CDR1 SEHNR, CDR2 FQNEAQ (reference sequence). The CDR3 has 16 residues. The CDR3 region has the DNA TGTGCCAGCAGCTTAGATCAGACAGGTGCTCCCTACGAGCAGTACGTC. This sequence encodes CASSLDQTGAPYEQYV.

This clone was counted once. This chain joins TRBV18 and TRBJ1-5; 9 bases align to TRBD1. This CDR3 region has 22 residues. Germline assignment: CDR1 KGHSH and CDR2 LQKENI. With 3 bases clipped from V and 0 bases from J, the junction kept 21 bases outside the gene matches. The CDR3 loop is CASSPNPRGGQGGPYSNQPQHF. The CDR3 DNA reads as TGTGCCAGCTCACCGAACCCCCGGGGGGGACAGGGAGGTCCGTATAGCAATCAGCCCCAGCATTTT. Full variable domain (rest looked up from reference TRBV18 and TRBJ1-5): NAGVMQNPRHLVRRRGQEARLRCSPMKGHSHVYWYRQLPEEGLKFMVYLQKENIIDESGMPKERFSAEFPKEGPSILRIQQVVRGDSAAYFCASSPNPRGGQGGPYSNQPQHFGDGTRLSIL.

This chain connects TRBV5-4 to TRBJ1-2; TRBD1 matches 8 bases. V shed 6 bases, J shed 8 bases, and the junction held 18 bases outside the gene matches. The CDR3 has 16 amino acids. CDR1 and CDR2 from the germline V gene are SGHNT and YYREEE (reference sequence). CDR3 amino acids: CASITAGGSPSVGYTF. The CDR3 nucleotides read TGTGCCAGCATCACTGCAGGGGGCTCCCCATCGGTCGGCTACACCTTC. Full variable domain (remainder filled in from reference TRBV5-4 and TRBJ1-2): ETGVTQSPTHLIKTRGQQVTLRCSSQSGHNTVSWYQQALGQGPQFIFQYYREEENGRGNFPPRFSGLQFPNYSSELNVNALELDDSALYLCASITAGGSPSVGYTFGSGTRLTVV.

The V call is TRBV19, the J call TRBJ1-5; TRBD1 matches at 8 bases. Germline CDR1 and CDR2: LNHDA and SQIVND (reference sequence). Trimming took 1 base from V and 5 from J; bases not matched to a gene: 10. The CDR3 sequence is 17 residues long. CDR3 region: CASSIVSPQGADQPQHF. The CDR3 DNA reads as TGTGCCAGTAGTATAGTATCCCCGCAGGGGGCGGATCAGCCCCAGCATTTT.

The rearrangement uses TRBV12-5 and TRBJ2-7; 9 bases align to TRBD1. The CDR3 extends over 14 amino acids. V lost 4 bases, J lost 4 bases, and 5 bases stayed unmatched. Germline V gene sequence: CDR1 LGHNT, CDR2 FRNRAP. This CDR3 reads CASGSGTGSYEQYF. The CDR3 DNA follows: TGTGCTAGTGGTTCGGGGACAGGGTCGTACGAGCAGTACTTC. Full variable domain (outside the CDR3, taken from reference TRBV12-5 and TRBJ2-7): DARVTQTPRHKVTEMGQEVTMRCQPILGHNTVFWYRQTMMQGLELLAYFRNRAPLDDSGMPKDRFSAEMPDATLATLKIQPSEPRDSAVYFCASGSGTGSYEQYFGPGTRLTVT.

This rearrangement joins TRBV11-3 to TRBJ2-2; D possibly corresponds to TRBD2 (6 bases). Between the trimmed V and J ends, which lost 0 bases and 6 bases, there was a span of 8 bases. In germline, CDR1 is SGHNT, CDR2 YENEEA. CDR3 size: 14 residues. The CDR3 is CASSLDSGSGELFF. In nucleotides, the CDR3 is TGTGCCAGCAGCTTAGATAGCGGATCCGGGGAGCTGTTTTTT.

V usage is TRBV20-1 and J usage is TRBJ1-2; D is uncertain. The germline CDR1 and CDR2 sequences are DFQATT and SNEGSKA (reference sequence). This CDR3 contains 11 residues. The CDR3 DNA follows: TGCAGGGGAGGTGGGAACTATGGCTACACCTTC. It specifies CRGGGNYGYTF.

V and J are TRBV28 and TRBJ2-7; TRBD2 agrees at 8 bases. The CDR3 runs to 16 residues. CDR1 is MDHEN and CDR2 is SYDVKM in the germline V gene. The J segment lost 7 bases and the V segment lost 5 bases, leaving 16 bases of the junction unmatched. The DNA of the CDR3 is TGTGCCAGCAGTCCACAAACCGGACTAGCAGGCGTAGAGCAGTACTTC. It codes for CASSPQTGLAGVEQYF.

This clone was recorded only once. This chain uses TRBV10-3 with TRBJ1-2; 11 positions agree with TRBD1. The J segment lost 3 bases and the V segment lost 9 bases, leaving 6 bases of the junction unmatched. The CDR3 runs 14 residues. Germline V gene data show CDR1 as ENHRY and CDR2 as SYGVKD. CDR3 sequence reads: CAIMGQGEDYGYTF. The CDR3 nucleotides are TGTGCCATTATGGGACAGGGGGAAGACTATGGCTACACCTTC.

The V gene is TRBV6-6, the J gene TRBJ2-5, with D unresolved. Trimming took 2 bases from V and 3 from J, leaving 13 bases between them. CDR3 length: 15 residues. The germline V gene has CDR1 MNHNY and CDR2 SVGAGI (reference sequence). CDR3 nucleotides: TGTGCCAGCAGTTACCCCATCGGGTTCGAAGAGACCCAGTACTTC. Its protein is CASSYPIGFEETQYF.

The CDR3 DNA sequence: TGCGCCAGCAGCCAAGATCGGGGGTCTCTGTACGAGCAGTACTTC. Translation gives CASSQDRGSLYEQYF. The chain recombines TRBV4-3 with TRBJ2-7; the D gene is possibly TRBD2 (6 bases). The CDR3 has 15 amino acids. Germline values: CDR1 LGHNA, CDR2 YSLEER. V gave up 0 bases and J gave up 4 bases, with 13 bases separating them.

CDR3 in amino acids: CASRGSGTGLTDTQYF. The CDR3 DNA sequence: TGTGCCAGCCGCGGCTCAGGGACAGGGCTCACAGATACGCAGTATTTT. The chain employs TRBV5-4 and TRBJ2-3; 9 bases are a match to TRBD1. From germline, CDR1 is SGHNT and CDR2 YYREEE (reference sequence). The CDR3 contains 16 residues. The V segment lost 7 bases and the J segment 2 bases; nucleotides outside the gene matches: 11. The whole variable domain, remainder taken from reference TRBV5-4 and TRBJ2-3, is ETGVTQSPTHLIKTRGQQVTLRCSSQSGHNTVSWYQQALGQGPQFIFQYYREEENGRGNFPPRFSGLQFPNYSSELNVNALELDDSALYLCASRGSGTGLTDTQYFGPGTRLTVL.

The chain joins TRBV27 to TRBJ1-1, with a weak D call TRBD1 (6 bases). Germline CDR1 MNHEY, CDR2 SMNVEV (reference sequence). Deletions cut 0 bases from V and 7 bases from J, with 12 bases between. This CDR3 has 14 amino acids. The CDR3 DNA sequence: TGTGCCAGCAGTTTATCAGGGCCCAGGGGTGAAGCTTTCTTT. It yields the protein CASSLSGPRGEAFF.

About this clone: The sample holds other DNA sequences that translate to the same CDR3. V usage is TRBV6-1 and J usage is TRBJ2-1; D gene unclear. The CDR3 extends over 15 amino acids. V was cut by 2 bases and J by 1 base, with 9 bases left in between. CDR1 and CDR2 from the germline V gene are MNHNS and SASEGT. The CDR3 loop reads CASSESSGSYNEQFF. In DNA form, the CDR3 reads TGTGCCAGCAGTGAAAGCTCTGGTTCCTACAATGAGCAGTTCTTC.

V gene TRBV5-1 combines with J gene TRBJ1-2; D is unresolved. This CDR3 is 13 amino acids long. The ends were cut back, 7 bases at V and 1 base at J, with 11 bases in the middle. Germline-derived CDR1 and CDR2 are SGHRS and YFSETQ. The CDR3 coding sequence is TGCGCCAGCGGTAACCGCGATAACTATGGCTACACCTTC. It yields the protein CASGNRDNYGYTF.

The gene calls are TRBV5-6 and TRBJ1-1, with D hard to call. Trimming left V 6 bases short and J 4 bases short, with 16 bases between. The CDR3 contains 14 residues. Germline V gives CDR1 SGHDT, CDR2 YYEEEE. DNA of the CDR3: TGTGCCAGCACCCTACATGTACGACGCACTGAAGCTTTCTTT. Translated, it gives CASTLHVRRTEAFF.

The chain is built from TRBV6-6 and TRBJ2-1, with 8 bases aligning to TRBD2. The ends lost 10 bases at V and 4 bases at J; junction bases unmatched: 12. The germline V gene encodes CDR1 MNHNY and CDR2 SVGAGI (reference sequence). This CDR3 comprises 15 residues. This CDR3 is CATSLGSGAYNEQFF. The CDR3 DNA follows: TGTGCCACCTCCCTCGGTAGCGGGGCTTACAATGAGCAGTTCTTC.

This sequence joins TRBV7-9 and TRBJ1-1; a possible D gene is TRBD1 (5 bases). V was pared by 4 bases and J by 1 base, with 7 bases between. The CDR3 sequence is 13 residues long. Germline CDR1 SEHNR, CDR2 FQNEAQ (reference sequence). The CDR3 loop reads CASSWGRNTEAFF. In nucleotides, the CDR3 is TGTGCCAGCAGCTGGGGCAGGAACACTGAAGCTTTCTTT.

The table lists this clone with a count of one. The rearrangement uses TRBV9 and TRBJ2-3, with TRBD1 matching over 7 bases. Looked up from germline, CDR1 is SGDLS and CDR2 is YYNGEE. The CDR3 contains 15 residues. V lost 3 bases, J lost 0 bases, and 4 bases stayed unmatched. The CDR3 region is CASSGGQFSTDTQYF. CDR3 coding DNA: TGTGCCAGCAGCGGGGGACAGTTTAGCACAGATACGCAGTATTTT.

The V call is TRBV27, the J call TRBJ1-1; weak D call: TRBD1 (6 bases). Trimming stripped 7 bases from V and 4 bases from J, with 13 bases between. Looked up from germline, CDR1 is MNHEY and CDR2 is SMNVEV (reference sequence). The CDR3 has 13 residues. CDR3 nucleotides: TGTGCCAGCACTCTGGGGGGGCGCACTGAAGCTTTCTTT. Translated: CASTLGGRTEAFF.

The V and J genes are TRBV28 and TRBJ1-1; D ambiguous. The CDR3 has 12 residues. V was shortened by 2 bases and J by 6 bases, with 7 bases between the two germline ends. Germline V gene data show CDR1 as MDHEN and CDR2 as SYDVKM. The CDR3 region has the DNA TGTGCCAGCAGTTTAGGAGAGTCTGAAGCTTTCTTT. Protein product: CASSLGESEAFF.

The chain has TRBV5-1 and TRBJ2-5; possible D gene TRBD1, 6 bases. Looked up from germline, CDR1 is SGHRS and CDR2 is YFSETQ. CDR3 size: 15 residues. The V and J ends lost 4 bases and 5 bases respectively, with 18 bases between them. The CDR3 nucleotides are TGCGCCAGCAGCGGGTCAGGGGAATTGGTCGAGACCCAGTACTTC. This gives the protein CASSGSGELVETQYF.

The chain links TRBV28 to TRBJ2-7, with D possibly being TRBD1 (5 bases). V lost 3 bases and J 2 bases, leaving 11 bases between the germline ends. CDR1 is MDHEN and CDR2 is SYDVKM in the germline V gene. The CDR3 totals 14 residues. The CDR3 reads CASSFMDIPYEQYV. CDR3 nucleotides: TGTGCCAGCAGTTTTATGGACATTCCCTACGAGCAGTACGTC.

V and J are TRBV27 and TRBJ2-3, with 9 bases lining up with TRBD2. V shed 2 bases and J 4 bases; nucleotides not matched to a gene: 7. The CDR3 extends over 16 amino acids. CDR1 MNHEY and CDR2 SMNVEV come from the germline V gene (reference sequence). CDR3 region: CASSLSGGISSDTQYF. Written as DNA, the CDR3 is TGTGCCAGCAGTTTAAGCGGGGGGATCTCCTCAGATACGCAGTATTTT.

The chain couples TRBV7-9 to TRBJ2-7; 7 bases are a match to TRBD2. Unmatched junction bases numbered 9, after V lost 5 bases and J lost 2 bases. The CDR3 is 15 residues long. CDR1 is SEHNR, CDR2 FQNEAQ, per germline (reference sequence). CDR3 bases: TGTGCCAGCAGCGTAGAGTCGGGAGGACCCTACGAGCAGTACTTC. Protein: CASSVESGGPYEQYF.